Listed below are T cell receptor beta chains from one sample, sequenced in a study of CD8+CD57+ T cells in acquired aplastic anemia. One entry per CDR3 protein results from TCRdb running MiXCR on the reads. Among roughly 160,000 distinct CDR3 sequences listed, 70% to 80% were seen once. Sequences were obtained from sorted CD4+, CD8+, or CD8+CD57+ T cells (not recorded which) from PBMCs. These receptors came from a human donor with aplastic anemia. The CDR3 runs from the conserved cysteine through the conserved F or W. Each record gives: J gene, V gene, CDR3 protein.

TRBJ2-5 TRBV10-1 CASRESDRRYTEETQYF
TRBJ2-2 TRBV10-3 CAISGLGGEAGELFF
TRBJ1-4 TRBV10-2 CASSETAATNEKLFF
TRBJ2-1 TRBV7-6 CASSLRSSGSSDEQFF
TRBJ2-4 TRBV6-2/TRBV6-3 CASSPWTGLAKNIQYF
TRBJ2-7 TRBV5-1 CASSLADRDYYEQYF
TRBJ2-3 TRBV15 CATSRSGTTQYF
TRBJ1-2 TRBV20-1 CSVSTPKGYTF
TRBJ2-3 TRBV7-3 CASSRSGALTTDTQYF
TRBJ1-1 TRBV12-3/TRBV12-4 CASSEQQTSEAFF
TRBJ2-5 TRBV14 CASSQRTGIVETQYF
TRBJ2-7 TRBV20-1 CSARGWGAHEQYF
TRBJ2-5 TRBV7-2 CASSFIGETQYF
TRBJ2-1 TRBV10-1 CVSSDGSSGSYNEQFF
TRBJ1-1 TRBV19 CVGCGGPSRNTEAFF
TRBJ1-3 TRBV24-1 CATMDLAGNTIYF
TRBJ2-7 TRBV20-1 CSARGQGAYEQYF
TRBJ2-7 TRBV7-7 CASSLREGGEQYF
TRBJ2-3 TRBV25-1 CASSEYGSGPSTDTQYF
TRBJ2-7 TRBV7-9 CASSPDSFEQYF
TRBJ2-2 TRBV7-8 CASLSWTANTGELFF
TRBJ2-5 TRBV20-1 CSASFSLQETQYF
TRBJ2-1 TRBV5-4 CASIGTSGNEQFF
TRBJ2-7 TRBV20-1 CSARDGVNNEQYF
TRBJ2-7 TRBV9 CASSQEWDSVFEQYF
TRBJ2-5 TRBV29-1 CSVVLSGGYQETQYF
TRBJ1-2 TRBV2 CASRPGQGEGWGYTF
TRBJ1-5 TRBV9 CASGGGSQPQHF
TRBJ2-7 TRBV20-1 CSASLGTTYEQYF
TRBJ2-2 TRBV20-1 CSASFWAGELFF
TRBJ2-3 TRBV6-4 CASSVTGTDTQYF
TRBJ1-1 TRBV5-1 CASSSGTLNTEAFF
TRBJ2-7 TRBV10-1 CASGELEVAYEQYF
TRBJ2-1 TRBV10-3 CAISDRDREYNEQFF
TRBJ1-1 TRBV25-1 CASSDGGGLPHTENTEAFF
TRBJ1-2 TRBV20-1 CSAIGGGYGYTF
TRBJ2-7 TRBV7-2 CASSLYTGGVSYEQYF
TRBJ2-7 TRBV20-1 CSARGTAGIPEQYF